This TCR beta chain was found in a study of response to subunit inactivated influenza vaccine. TCRdb ran MiXCR on the RT-PCR reads and lists one entry per CDR3 protein. The repertoire has more than 550,000 distinct CDR3 sequences, around 10% of them found once; the top ten carry approximately 10%. The trim removed 5 bases at V and 0 bases at J, leaving 4 bases unmatched. Germline-derived CDR1 and CDR2 are SGHTA and FQGTGA. The CDR3 runs 15 residues. The same sample was also used in a study of T cells expressing NK-cell markers. From that second work: Synthesis of TCR beta cDNA relied on 5'RACE template switching carrying UMIs. Anti-gamma-delta TCR antibody use in several experiments restricted sorting to alpha-beta TCR T cells. For six donors, the dominant NKG2C+ clonotypes made up roughly 1.0-7.5% of their CD8+ T cells. Where a few donors were concerned, these clonotypes also led the CD3+CD56-NKG2C+ fraction.

This chain links TRBV7-3 with TRBJ2-5; TRBD1 matches 9 bases. Sequenced here: PBMCs from blood, sampled on the day of vaccination. The TCR was taken from a man aged 45-60 years who received an inactivated influenza vaccine. CDR3 sequence: CASSTGQGHQETQYF. In DNA, the CDR3 is TGTGCCAGCAGCACTGGACAGGGGCACCAAGAGACCCAGTACTTC.